This T cell receptor (beta chain) was captured by sequencing in a study of blood T cell dynamics during melanoma immunotherapy (dated by TCRdb to about 2020). Broadly, across the study: Patients had metastatic melanoma and received first-line pembrolizumab or nivolumab plus ipilimumab as standard of care in the United Kingdom. Consecutive patients formed a training cohort, and a further independent group of patients from the same centre was pooled into an external validation set. To find early correlates of response, peripheral T cell receptor repertoires were profiled in metastatic melanoma patients before and after one cycle of checkpoint inhibitor therapy.

Overall results and qualifications from the work: Patients who later achieved disease control showed a bifurcated PBMC repertoire reorganization at W3, with increased clonality or increased diversity, unlike progressors. The study could not determine whether the T cell clones driving repertoire changes were melanoma-specific or reflected general immune activation. The relatively small sample size was acknowledged as a potential limitation on generalization of the results.

A fixed 350 ng of DNA was loaded for every bulk PBMC sample. TCR beta CDR3 sequences were amplified from genomic DNA with the immunoSEQ TCRb Assay kit following manufacturer instructions. The KAPA Library Quantification Kit for Illumina platforms was used to quantify pooled libraries by qPCR. Pooled libraries were clustered at roughly 0.6-1.2 pM and sequenced on an Illumina NextSeq 500. The study's own analysis went as follows. The TCR data were analyzed using immunoSEQ ANALYZER and the R LymphoSeq package. A rearrangement efficiency score was calculated as productive divided by the sum of productive and non-productive CDR3 sequences. Within each patient, timepoints were compared pairwise for clonality, measured with the Gini coefficient, and for diversity, measured with the Renyi index at alpha=1. Clonal relatedness used an edit distance of 3, and repertoire similarity used the Bhattacharyya coefficient, both computed in LymphoSeq. To classify response, a linear discriminant analysis based on week-3 changes in clonality and diversity was built with the R MASS and caret packages. TCRdb carries this immuneACCESS record with in-frame sequences only. Its versions omit some clonotypes, under half of them owing to an unresolved V gene in the studies checked, with the rest unexplained. For V, J and clone size, that table is used; D and trimming come from the DNA. For this sample there are around 15,000 clones; 85% to 90% appear just once. The ten largest clones capture about 4.6% of the sample.

Inclusive of the bounding cysteine and phenylalanine, the CDR3 is 13 residues long. The retained sequence is limited to the CDR3, 39 bases, with the frame set at the first base. Reading the germline V gene gives CDR1 SNHLY and CDR2 FYNNEI. Of note for this clone: It lacks a known antigen. Within one base of it there is no much larger clone, and no base qualities were kept.

The label giving this sample's time point can be read as: pre-treatment baseline. Blood samples were collected before treatment (T0) and at week 3 (W3), after the first cycle of checkpoint blockade. Except for two patients with rapid clinical progression, response was assessed 12 weeks after the first infusion by RECIST 1.1; disease control meant complete response, partial response or stable disease. Patients with prior systemic cancer treatment, concomitant immunosuppressant therapy or synchronous other active malignancies were excluded. Both bulk PBMC and plasma cell-free DNA were sequenced for TCR beta so that circulating cells and T cell turnover could be tracked. PBMC were isolated from blood with Lymphoprep and SepMate tubes, followed by red cell lysis. QIAamp DNA Blood Mini kits were used to extract DNA from PBMC and from sorted T cell subsets.

Rearrangement joined TRBV2 to TRBJ2-5; the D gene is possibly TRBD1 or TRBD2, each agreeing over 5 bases. The J call is uncertain, as TRBJ2-7 better fits the DNA end. The sequence was collected from a human donor with melanoma. Sequenced here: blood, sampled from a patient treated with checkpoint blockade. The CDR3: CASKGWDGYEQYF. In nucleotide form, the sequence is TGTGCCAGCAAAGGATGGGACGGCTACGAGCAGTACTTC.